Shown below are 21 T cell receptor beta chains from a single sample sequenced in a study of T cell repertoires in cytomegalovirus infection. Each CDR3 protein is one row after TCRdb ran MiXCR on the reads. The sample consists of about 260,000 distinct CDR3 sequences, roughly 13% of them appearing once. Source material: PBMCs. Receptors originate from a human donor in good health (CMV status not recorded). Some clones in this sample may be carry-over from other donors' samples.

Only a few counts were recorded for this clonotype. Here the CDR3 reads CSASNSNQPQHF. The CDR3 DNA reads as TGCAGTGCTAGTAATAGCAATCAGCCCCAGCATTTT. The V call is TRBV20-1, the J call TRBJ1-5, with D hard to call. V dropped 3 bases and J dropped 0 bases, with 3 bases sitting between them. Germline V gene data show CDR1 as DFQATT and CDR2 as SNEGSKA (reference sequence). The CDR3 has 12 amino acids.

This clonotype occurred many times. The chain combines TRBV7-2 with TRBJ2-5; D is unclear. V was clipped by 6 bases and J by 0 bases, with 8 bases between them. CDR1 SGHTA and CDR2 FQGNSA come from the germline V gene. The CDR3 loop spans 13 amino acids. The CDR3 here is CASSRTDQETQYF. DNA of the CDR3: TGTGCCAGCAGTCGCACAGACCAAGAGACCCAGTACTTC.

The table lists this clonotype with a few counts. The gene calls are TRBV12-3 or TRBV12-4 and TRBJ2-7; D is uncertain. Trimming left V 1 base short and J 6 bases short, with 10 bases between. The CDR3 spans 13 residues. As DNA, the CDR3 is TGTGCCAGCAGTTTAGAAAGTCTCGGCGAGCAGTACTTC. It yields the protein CASSLESLGEQYF.

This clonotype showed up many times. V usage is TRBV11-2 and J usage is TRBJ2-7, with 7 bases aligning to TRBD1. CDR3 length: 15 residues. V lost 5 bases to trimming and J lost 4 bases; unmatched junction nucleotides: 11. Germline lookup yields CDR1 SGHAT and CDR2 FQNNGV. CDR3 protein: CASSQLRQGPYEQYF. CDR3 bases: TGTGCCAGCAGCCAGCTTAGACAGGGTCCATACGAGCAGTACTTC.

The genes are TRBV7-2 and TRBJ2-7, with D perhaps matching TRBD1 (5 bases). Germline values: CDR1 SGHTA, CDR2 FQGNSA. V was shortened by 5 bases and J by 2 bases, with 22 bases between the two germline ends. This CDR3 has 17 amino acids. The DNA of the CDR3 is TGTGCCAGCAGCACATATAGGGCCAGGGTAGGGGCCTACGAGCAGTACTTC. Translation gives CASSTYRARVGAYEQYF.

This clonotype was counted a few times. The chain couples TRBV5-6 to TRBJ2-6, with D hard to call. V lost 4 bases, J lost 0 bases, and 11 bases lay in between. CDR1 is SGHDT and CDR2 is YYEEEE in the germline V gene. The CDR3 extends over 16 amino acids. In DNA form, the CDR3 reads TGTGCCAGCAGCCACCGGGCTGACTCTGGGGCCAACGTCCTGACTTTC. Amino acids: CASSHRADSGANVLTF.

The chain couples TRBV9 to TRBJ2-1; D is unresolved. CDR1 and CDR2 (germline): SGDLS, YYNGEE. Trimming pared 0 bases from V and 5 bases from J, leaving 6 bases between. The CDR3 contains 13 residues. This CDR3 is CASSVVGDNEQFF. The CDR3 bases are TGTGCCAGCAGCGTAGTCGGTGACAATGAGCAGTTCTTC. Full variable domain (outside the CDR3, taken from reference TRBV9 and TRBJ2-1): DSGVTQTPKHLITATGQRVTLRCSPRSGDLSVYWYQQSLDQGLQFLIQYYNGEERAKGNILERFSAQQFPDLHSELNLSSLELGDSALYFCASSVVGDNEQFFGPGTRLTVL.

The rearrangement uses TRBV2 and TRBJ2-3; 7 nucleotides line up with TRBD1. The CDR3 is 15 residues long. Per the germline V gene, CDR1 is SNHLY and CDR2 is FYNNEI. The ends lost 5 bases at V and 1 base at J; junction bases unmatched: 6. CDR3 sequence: CASSPSTGGTDTQYF. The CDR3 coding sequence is TGTGCCAGCAGTCCAAGCACAGGGGGCACAGATACGCAGTATTTT.

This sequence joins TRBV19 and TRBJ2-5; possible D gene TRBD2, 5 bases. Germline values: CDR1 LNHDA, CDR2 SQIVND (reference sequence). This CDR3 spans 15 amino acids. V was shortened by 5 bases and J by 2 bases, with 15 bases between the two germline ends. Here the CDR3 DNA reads TGTGCCAGTAGTCTGCGGAGGTCCGGACAAGAGACCCAGTACTTC. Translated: CASSLRRSGQETQYF. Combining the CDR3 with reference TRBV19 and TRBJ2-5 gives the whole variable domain DGGITQSPKYLFRKEGQNVTLSCEQNLNHDAMYWYRQDPGQGLRLIYYSQIVNDFQKGDIAEGYSVSREKKESFPLTVTSAQKNPTAFYLCASSLRRSGQETQYFGPGTRLLVL.

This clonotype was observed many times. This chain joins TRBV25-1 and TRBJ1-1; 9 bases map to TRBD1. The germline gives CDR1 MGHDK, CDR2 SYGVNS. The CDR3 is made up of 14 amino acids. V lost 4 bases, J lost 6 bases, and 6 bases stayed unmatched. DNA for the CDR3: TGTGCCAGCAGTGTTCGACAGGGGGGAGCTGAAGCTTTCTTT. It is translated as CASSVRQGGAEAFF.

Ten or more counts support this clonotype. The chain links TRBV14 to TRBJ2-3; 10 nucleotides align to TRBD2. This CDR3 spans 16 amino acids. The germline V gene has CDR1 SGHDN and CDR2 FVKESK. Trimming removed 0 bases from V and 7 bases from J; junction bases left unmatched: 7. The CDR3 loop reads CASSQDVSGRLNTQYF. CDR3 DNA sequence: TGTGCCAGCAGCCAAGATGTTAGCGGGAGGCTAAATACGCAGTATTTT.

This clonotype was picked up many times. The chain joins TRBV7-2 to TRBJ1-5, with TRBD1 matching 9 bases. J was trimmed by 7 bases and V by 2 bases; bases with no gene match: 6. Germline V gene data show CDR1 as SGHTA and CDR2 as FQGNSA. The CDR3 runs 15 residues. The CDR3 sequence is CASSLMTGGGQPQHF. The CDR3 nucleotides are TGTGCCAGCAGCTTAATGACAGGGGGAGGACAGCCCCAGCATTTT.

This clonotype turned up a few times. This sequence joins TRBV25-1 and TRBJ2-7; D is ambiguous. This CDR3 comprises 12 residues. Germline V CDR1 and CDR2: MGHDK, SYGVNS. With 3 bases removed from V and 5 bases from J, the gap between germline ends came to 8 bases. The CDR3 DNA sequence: TGTGCCAGCAGTGATTTGTCGGACGAGCAGTACTTC. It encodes CASSDLSDEQYF.

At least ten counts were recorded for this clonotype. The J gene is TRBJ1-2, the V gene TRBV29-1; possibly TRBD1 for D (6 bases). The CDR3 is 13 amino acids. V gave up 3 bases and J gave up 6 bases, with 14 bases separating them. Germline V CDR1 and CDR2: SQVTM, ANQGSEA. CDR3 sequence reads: CSVDSGGRDGYTF. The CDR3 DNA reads TGCAGCGTTGACAGTGGGGGGCGAGATGGCTACACCTTC. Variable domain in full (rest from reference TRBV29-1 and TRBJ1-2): SAVISQKPSRDICQRGTSLTIQCQVDSQVTMMFWYRQQPGQSLTLIATANQGSEATYESGFVIDKFPISRPNLTFSTLTVSNMSPEDSSIYLCSVDSGGRDGYTFGSGTRLTVV.

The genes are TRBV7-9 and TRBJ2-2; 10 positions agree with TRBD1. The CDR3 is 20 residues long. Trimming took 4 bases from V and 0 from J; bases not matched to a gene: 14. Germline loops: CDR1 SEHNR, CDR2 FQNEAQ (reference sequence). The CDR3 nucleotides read TGTGCCAGCAGCTCGTCCCGGGACAGGGGTAAACGACCGAACACCGGGGAGCTGTTTTTT. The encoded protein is CASSSSRDRGKRPNTGELFF.

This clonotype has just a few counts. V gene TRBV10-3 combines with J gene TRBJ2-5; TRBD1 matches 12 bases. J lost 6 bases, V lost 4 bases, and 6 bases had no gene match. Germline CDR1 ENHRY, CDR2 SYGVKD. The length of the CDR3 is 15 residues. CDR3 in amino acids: CAISAGTGGRQTQYF. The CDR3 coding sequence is TGTGCCATCAGTGCCGGGACAGGGGGCAGACAGACCCAGTACTTC.

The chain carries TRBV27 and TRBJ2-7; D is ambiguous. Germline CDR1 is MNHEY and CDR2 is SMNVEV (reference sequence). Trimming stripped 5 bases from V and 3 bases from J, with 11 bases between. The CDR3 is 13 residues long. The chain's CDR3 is CASSRSGGYEQYF. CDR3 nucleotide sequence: TGTGCCAGCAGTCGATCAGGCGGCTACGAGCAGTACTTC.

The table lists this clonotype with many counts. In nucleotides, the CDR3 is TGTGCCAGCAGCTTCCCCGGGCAGAACACTGAAGCTTTCTTT. Translated, it gives CASSFPGQNTEAFF. The V call is TRBV7-9, the J call TRBJ1-1; D gene ambiguous. With 3 bases removed from V and 1 base from J, the gap between germline ends came to 9 bases. This CDR3 has 14 residues. Per the germline V gene, CDR1 is SEHNR and CDR2 is FQNEAQ (reference sequence).

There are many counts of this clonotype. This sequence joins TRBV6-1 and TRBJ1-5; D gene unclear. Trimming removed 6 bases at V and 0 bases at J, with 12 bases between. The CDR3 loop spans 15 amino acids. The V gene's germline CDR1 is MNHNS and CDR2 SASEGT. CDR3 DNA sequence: TGTGCCAGCAGCCCCCAACGACTTAGCAATCAGCCCCAGCATTTT. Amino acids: CASSPQRLSNQPQHF.

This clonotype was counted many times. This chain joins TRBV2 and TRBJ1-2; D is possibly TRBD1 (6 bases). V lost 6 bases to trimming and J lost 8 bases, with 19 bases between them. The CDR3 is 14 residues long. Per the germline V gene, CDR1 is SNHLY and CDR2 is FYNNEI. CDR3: CASRVTAGTKGYTF. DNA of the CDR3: TGTGCCAGCAGAGTAACCGCCGGGACAAAAGGCTACACCTTC.

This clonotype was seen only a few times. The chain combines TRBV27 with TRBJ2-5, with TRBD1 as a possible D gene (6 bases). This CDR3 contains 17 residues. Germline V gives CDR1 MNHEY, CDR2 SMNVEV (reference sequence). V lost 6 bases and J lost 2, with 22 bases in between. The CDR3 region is CASRPIQRQDRQETQYF. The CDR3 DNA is TGTGCCAGCAGGCCTATACAGAGACAGGACCGTCAAGAGACCCAGTACTTC.